The rows below give T cell receptor beta chains drawn from one sample of a study of OX40 agonist ivuxolimab in advanced cancers. Assay used: immunoSEQ multiplex PCR; TCRdb lists only in-frame clones, some missing. The data hold some 60,000 clones, with 94% observed a single time. This specimen consisted of CD4+ or CD8+ T cells sorted from blood, obtained in a trial of the OX40 agonist ivuxolimab. The receptors were sampled from an adult with an advanced solid tumor such as melanoma, head and neck, liver or kidney cancer. The CDR3 runs from the conserved cysteine through the conserved F or W. A D gene is named only where the DNA matches it firmly. Size tells how often a clone was seen (once, few, many) or the class of an expanded clone, and some rows leave it out.

V gene	clone size	J gene	D gene	CDR3 DNA	CDR3 protein
TRBV2	-	TRBJ2-1	-	TGTGCCAGCAGGGTGGAGGGGGCTTGGAATGAGCAGTTCTTC	CASRVEGAWNEQFF
TRBV7-6	-	TRBJ2-1	TRBD2	TGTGCCAGCAGCCCCCCGGGGACTAGGAGGTACAATGAGCAGTTCTTC	CASSPPGTRRYNEQFF
TRBV7-9	-	TRBJ2-7	-	TGTGCCAGCAGCTTAGGAAATGGCGGGCACTACGAGCAGTACTTC	CASSLGNGGHYEQYF
TRBV6-6	-	TRBJ1-2	-	TGTGCCAGTACCCTGGGGGTCAACTATGGCTACACCTTC	CASTLGVNYGYTF
TRBV14	-	TRBJ2-1	-	TGTGCCAGCAGCCAAATAGCGGCGGGCTCCTACAATGAGCAGTTCTTC	CASSQIAAGSYNEQFF
TRBV28	-	TRBJ2-1	TRBD1	TGTGCCAGCAGTATCCGGACAGGGGCCTACTACAATGAGCAGTTCTTC	CASSIRTGAYYNEQFF
TRBV2	many	TRBJ2-3	-	TGTGCCAGCAGTGAAGATATTCTCAAGGGCACAGATACGCAGTATTTT	CASSEDILKGTDTQYF
TRBV4-3	once	TRBJ2-3	TRBD2	TGCGCCAGCAGCCAAGGACTAGCGTCAGAGAGAGATACGCAGTATTTT	CASSQGLASERDTQYF
TRBV28	once	TRBJ2-1	TRBD2	TGTGCCAGCAGCCCTACTAGCGGCAACAATGAGCAGTTCTTC	CASSPTSGNNEQFF
TRBV4-3	-	TRBJ2-5	-	TGCGCCAGCAGCCAAGATGGACGCGGGGCAGAGACCCAGTACTTC	CASSQDGRGAETQYF
TRBV29-1	-	TRBJ2-7	-	TGCAGCGTTGAGGACAGCCCCTACGAGCAGTACTTC	CSVEDSPYEQYF
TRBV7-2	-	TRBJ2-3	TRBD2	TGTGCCAGCAGCTCCGGCGGGAGGGCCGTTTTGTCGACAGATACGCAGTATTTT	CASSSGGRAVLSTDTQYF
TRBV7-6	-	TRBJ1-1	-	TGTGCCAGCAGCTTAGAAGTATCGAACACTGAAGCTTTCTTT	CASSLEVSNTEAFF
TRBV11-2	-	TRBJ2-2	TRBD1	TGTGCCAGCAGCTCTGGACAGGGGGCCGCATACACCGGGGAGCTGTTTTTT	CASSSGQGAAYTGELFF
TRBV16	-	TRBJ1-4	TRBD1	TGTGCCAGCAGTTTGGACAGGGGGCCATCAACTAATGAAAAACTGTTTTTT	CASSLDRGPSTNEKLFF
TRBV5-6	-	TRBJ2-3	-	TGTGCCAGCAGCTTGTTAGCGGATCGATACACAGATACGCAGTATTTT	CASSLLADRYTDTQYF
TRBV6-5	-	TRBJ1-2	TRBD1	TGTGCCAGCAGCAGGGACAGAGTTGACTATGGCTACACCTTC	CASSRDRVDYGYTF
TRBV7-6	-	TRBJ2-3	TRBD2	TGTGCCAGCAGCCACCCTACGAGACTAGCGGGAGTGGTGGATACGCAGTATTTT	CASSHPTRLAGVVDTQYF
TRBV9	-	TRBJ1-1	-	TGTGCCAGCAGCGTAGGCGCAGGGATTATGAACACTGAAGCTTTCTTT	CASSVGAGIMNTEAFF
TRBV7-2	-	TRBJ1-1	-	TGTGCCAGCAGCCCACGAGCGGATTGGAACACTGAAGCTTTCTTT	CASSPRADWNTEAFF
TRBV7-9	-	TRBJ2-2	TRBD1	TGTGCCAGCAGCCGACTCGACAGGGCAGCGGGGGAGCTGTTTTTT	CASSRLDRAAGELFF
TRBV11-3	-	TRBJ1-1	-	TGTGCCAGCAGCTATGGGGCTGTGACGCAGGAGACTGAAGCTTTCTTT	CASSYGAVTQETEAFF
TRBV9	-	TRBJ2-1	TRBD2	TGTGCCAGCAGCGCCGACCTAGCGGGAGGACACAATGAGCAGTTCTTC	CASSADLAGGHNEQFF
TRBV7-2	-	TRBJ2-5	-	TGTGCCAGCAGCTTATACCGGGTCCCCGACCTCCAAGAGACCCAGTACTTC	CASSLYRVPDLQETQYF
TRBV4-2	-	TRBJ2-7	TRBD2	TGTGCCAGCAGCCAGAGCCGGACTAGCGGGATTCGCGAGCAGTACTTC	CASSQSRTSGIREQYF
TRBV11-1	-	TRBJ2-3	TRBD2	TGTGCCAGCAGCTTAGGGACTAGCGGGAGGAGAACAGATACGCAGTATTTT	CASSLGTSGRRTDTQYF
TRBV19	-	TRBJ2-2	-	TGTGCCAGTAGTATGTTACAGGGCACCACCGGGGAGCTGTTTTTT	CASSMLQGTTGELFF